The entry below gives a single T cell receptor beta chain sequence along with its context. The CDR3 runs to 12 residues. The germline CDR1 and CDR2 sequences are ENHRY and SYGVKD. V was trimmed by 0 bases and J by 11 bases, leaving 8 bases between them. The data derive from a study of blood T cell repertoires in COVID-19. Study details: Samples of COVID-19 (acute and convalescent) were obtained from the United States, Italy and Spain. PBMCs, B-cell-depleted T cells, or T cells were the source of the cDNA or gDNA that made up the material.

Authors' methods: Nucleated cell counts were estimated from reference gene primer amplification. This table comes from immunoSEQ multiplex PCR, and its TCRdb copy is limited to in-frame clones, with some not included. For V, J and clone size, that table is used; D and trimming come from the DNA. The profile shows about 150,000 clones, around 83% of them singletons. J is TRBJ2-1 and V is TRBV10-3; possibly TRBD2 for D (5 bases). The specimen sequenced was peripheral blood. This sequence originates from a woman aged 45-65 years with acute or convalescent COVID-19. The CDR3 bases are TGTGCCATCAGTGAGTCGGACTCTCAGCAGTTCTTC. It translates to CAISESDSQQFF.